This entry concerns a single T cell receptor beta chain. This entry belongs to a study of blood T cell repertoires in COVID-19. Study background: Both acute and convalescent COVID-19 samples were obtained from the United States, Italy and Spain. PBMCs, B-cell-depleted T cells, or T cells were the source of the cDNA or gDNA that made up the material.

Authors' data handling: Reference gene primer amplification gave estimated nucleated cell counts. Some clones are missing from TCRdb's copy, which holds only in-frame ones; the method was immunoSEQ multiplex PCR. The DNA was the basis for D and trimming; V, J and clone size are from that table. The sample gives around 220,000 clones, around 80% of which show up once; nearly 20% is in the top ten. The TCR sequence derives from a man aged 25 to 40 with active or convalescent COVID-19. Sample: peripheral blood.

The CDR3 DNA reads as TGTGCCAGCATCCCAGCGGGGGGCCCTAACTATGGCTACACCTTC. Amino acids: CASIPAGGPNYGYTF. V usage is TRBV28 and J usage is TRBJ1-2, with TRBD1 as a possible D gene (6 bases). With 7 bases removed from V and 0 bases from J, the gap between germline ends came to 15 bases. The CDR3 has 15 amino acids. CDR1 and CDR2 (germline): MDHEN, SYDVKM.